This T cell receptor (beta chain) was identified during a study of T cells in Graves' hyperthyroidism and ophthalmopathy. Overall study context: Upon initial diagnosis and before any treatment, peripheral blood was collected.

RNA transcripts gave rise to amplified TCR beta CDR3 regions. RT-PCR in the first round (using the HTBI primer set) targeted the TCR CDR3. Via MiXCR, TCRdb re-called the multiplex PCR reads, giving one row per CDR3 protein. The sample contains about 360,000 distinct CDR3 sequences, about 12% of which appear only once. This clonotype was recorded a few times. Sequencing was performed on blood. This clonotype was obtained from a woman aged 18 to 35 with Graves' hyperthyroidism.

The CDR3 sequence is CASSLSGGPEPQHF. The DNA for the CDR3 is TGTGCCAGCAGCTTATCAGGGGGACCCGAGCCCCAGCATTTT. The V gene is TRBV7-9, the J gene TRBJ1-5, with 7 bases identical to TRBD1. Per germline, CDR1 SEHNR and CDR2 FQNEAQ (reference sequence). CDR3 length: 14 amino acids. The J segment lost 8 bases and the V segment lost 2 bases, leaving 6 bases of the junction unmatched.